The rows below give T cell receptor beta chains drawn from one sample of a study of vaccination and CD4 T cells after COVID-19. These receptors are not linked to any known antigen. Each CDR3 protein is one row after TCRdb ran MiXCR on the PCR reads. Here the sample spans some 15,000 distinct CDR3 sequences, around 30% being singletons. Sequencing input: cultured CD4+ T cells from blood. Receptor source: a human donor with COVID-19. CDR3s include the opening cysteine and the closing phenylalanine or tryptophan. A D gene is named only where the DNA matches it firmly. Size values are once, few and many counts, or a class for expanded clones, and some rows have none.

TRBJ1-2 - - TRBV6-5 TGTGCCAGCAGTTCAAGTCGCGCGACGTTGGGCTACACCTTC CASSSSRATLGYTF
TRBJ2-7 - few TRBV6-5 TGTGCCAGCAGTTACATGGGCGGCGAGCAGTACTTC CASSYMGGEQYF
TRBJ1-4 - - TRBV20-1 TGCAGTGCTAGAGATGGGAATGAGGGAAAACTGTTTTTT CSARDGNEGKLFF
TRBJ1-3 - few TRBV30 TGTGCCTGGAGCCCTGGGTCTACCTCTGGAAACACCATATATTTT CAWSPGSTSGNTIYF
TRBJ2-5 - few TRBV27 TGTGCCAGCAGTTACGGCCCGTCGAAGACCCAGTACTTC CASSYGPSKTQYF
TRBJ1-2 TRBD1 - TRBV12-3/TRBV12-4 TGTGCCAGCAGTTTAGGGGACAGTGGCTACACCTTC CASSLGDSGYTF
TRBJ1-2 - few TRBV21-1 TGTGCCAGATGGTGCCCGGGGGCTCTTTTTTATGGCTACACCTTC CARWCPGALFYGYTF
TRBJ2-1 TRBD1 - TRBV11-1 TGTGCCAGCAGCCAGGGACAGGGGGAATGGAATGAGCAGTTCTTC CASSQGQGEWNEQFF
TRBJ2-7 - few TRBV7-2 TGTGCCAGCAAACCCACAACCGGGACCGGACGTTACGAGCAGTACTTC CASKPTTGTGRYEQYF
TRBJ2-4 - - TRBV5-4 TGTGCCAGCAGCTTGGCAGGGGAGGCCAAAAACATTCAGTACTTC CASSLAGEAKNIQYF
TRBJ2-7 - - TRBV5-4 TGTGCCAGCAGCCCGCAGGGGGGAGCCCACGAGCAGTACTTC CASSPQGGAHEQYF
TRBJ1-2 TRBD1 few TRBV28 TGTGCCAGCAGCCCTATATCGACAGGGGGCGCTTTCTATGGCTACACCTTC CASSPISTGGAFYGYTF
TRBJ2-3 TRBD1 - TRBV20-1 TGCAGTGCTAGGGTACAGGGGTATACGCAGTATTTT CSARVQGYTQYF
TRBJ2-4 TRBD1 - TRBV7-9 TGTGCCAGCAGCTGGGGGACAGATTTTTCTCTAGCCAAAAACATTCAGTACTTC CASSWGTDFSLAKNIQYF
TRBJ2-7 - - TRBV28 TGTGCCAGCAGTTACAATCAGGGCTACGAGCAGTACTTC CASSYNQGYEQYF
TRBJ2-2 - few TRBV19 TGTGCCAGTAGTATGGCTCAGGGTTGGGACACCGGGGAGCTGTTTTTT CASSMAQGWDTGELFF
TRBJ1-3 TRBD1 few TRBV20-1 TGCAGTGCTACTGGGACAGCCTCTGGAAACACCATATATTTT CSATGTASGNTIYF
TRBJ1-2 TRBD1 few TRBV12-3/TRBV12-4 TGTGCCAGCACCATGCAGGGGGGCTATGGCTACACCTTC CASTMQGGYGYTF
TRBJ1-1 - - TRBV12-3/TRBV12-4 TGTGCCAGCAGCCGGGGAGAAGCTTTCTTT CASSRGEAFF
TRBJ2-7 - few TRBV2 TGTGCCAGCAGTGAGATCCCCTCCGAGCAGTACTTC CASSEIPSEQYF
TRBJ2-5 - few TRBV6-1 TGTGCCAGCAGTGAAGCGCCTCCGACTATACAAGAGACCCAGTACTTC CASSEAPPTIQETQYF
TRBJ2-7 TRBD2 - TRBV7-2 TGTGCCAGCAGCTTCAGTCAGGATACTAGCGGGGGGGCCTACGAGCAGTACTTC CASSFSQDTSGGAYEQYF
TRBJ2-3 TRBD2 - TRBV5-1 TGCGCCAGCAGCGGGGGACTAGCGGGGGGGCTTTATACGCAGTATTTT CASSGGLAGGLYTQYF
TRBJ2-5 TRBD1 - TRBV6-1 TGTGCCAGTCAGACAGGGCAAGAGACCCAGTACTTC CASQTGQETQYF
TRBJ1-4 - - TRBV15 TGTGCCACCAGCAGAGATCGGATAGATCGGGCTGCTTTT CATSRDRIDRAAF
TRBJ1-2 - - TRBV7-9 TGTGCCAGCAGCCAAAAGGGGCCCCAAAGTCCGGGGGGCTACACCTTC CASSQKGPQSPGGYTF
TRBJ1-1 - - TRBV20-1 TGCAGTGCTTTCCGGTCCGGGACAAAGAACACTGAAGCTTTCTTT CSAFRSGTKNTEAFF
TRBJ1-1 - - TRBV27 TGTGCCAGCAGTTTATCGGGGACGGATAACACTGAAGCTTTCTTT CASSLSGTDNTEAFF
TRBJ2-2 TRBD1 - TRBV7-9 TGTGCCAGCAGCTCAAGTCAGACAGGGGCGATAGGCACCGGGGAGCTGTTTTTT CASSSSQTGAIGTGELFF
TRBJ1-5 - few TRBV6-1 TGTGCCAGCAGTCGGGACGGCGGCAATCAGCCCCAGCATTTT CASSRDGGNQPQHF
TRBJ1-4 - - TRBV5-4 TGTGCCAGCAGCTTGGAGAGGAATGAAAAACTGTTTTTT CASSLERNEKLFF
TRBJ1-2 TRBD1 - TRBV4-2 TGTGCCAGCAGCCCCAGACAGGGATCGAACTATGGCTACACCTTC CASSPRQGSNYGYTF
TRBJ1-1 - once TRBV6-1 TGTGCCAGCAGCAGAGGCTCGGCCACACTCACTGAAGCTTTCTTT CASSRGSATLTEAFF
TRBJ1-3 - - TRBV19 TGTGCCAGCCAGTTGGGGAGGAACACCATATATTTT CASQLGRNTIYF
TRBJ2-1 - few TRBV27 TGTGCCAGCAGATTACAGGGCTTGGGCAATGAGCAGTTCTTC CASRLQGLGNEQFF
TRBJ1-2 TRBD1 medium-sized TRBV20-1 TGCAGTGCTTCTCAGACAGGGCCAACTAACTATGGCTACACCTTC CSASQTGPTNYGYTF
TRBJ1-1 - - TRBV18 TGTGCCAGCTCACCGATCTCTGGGGACACTGAAGCTTTCTTT CASSPISGDTEAFF
TRBJ2-5 TRBD2 few TRBV7-6 TGTGCCAGCAGCTTAGACTTCGCTAGCGGTGAAGAGACCCAGTACTTC CASSLDFASGEETQYF
TRBJ2-6 - - TRBV10-3 TGTGCCATCAGTGACAGGGCTGGGGCCAACGTCCTGACTTTC CAISDRAGANVLTF
TRBJ1-6 - few TRBV6-5 TGTGCCAGCAGTTACTCAAGGAATTCACCCCTCCACTTT CASSYSRNSPLHF
TRBJ2-1 TRBD1 - TRBV20-1 TGCAGTGCTAGTACTTCCCGGGACAGGGGCACTCGAGAGCAGTTCTTC CSASTSRDRGTREQFF
TRBJ2-1 - - TRBV20-1 TGCAGTGCTGCCAGCGCGGGGGCTGTGTACAATGAGCAGTTCTTC CSAASAGAVYNEQFF
TRBJ1-3 TRBD1 - TRBV7-9 TGTGCCAGCAGCTTACGGACAGGTGGAAACACCATATATTTT CASSLRTGGNTIYF
TRBJ1-2 - - TRBV7-2 TGTGCCAGCAGCAAACAGGGTACCTATGGCTACACCTTC CASSKQGTYGYTF
TRBJ2-2 - few TRBV11-3 TGTGCCAGCAGCGAGGGGGGCCTCACCGGGGAGCTGTTTTTT CASSEGGLTGELFF
TRBJ2-2 - - TRBV10-1 TGCGCCAGCAGTGAGTGGGGGCCCGGCCTAACCGGGGAGCTGTTTTTT CASSEWGPGLTGELFF
TRBJ2-3 TRBD1 - TRBV11-2 TGTGCCAGCAGCTTTAGACCCGGGACAGGGGGAGCAGATACGCAGTATTTT CASSFRPGTGGADTQYF
TRBJ2-7 TRBD2 - TRBV7-2 TGTGCCAGCAGCTTCCTAAGCGGGGGGTCGTTCTCATACGAGCAGTACTTC CASSFLSGGSFSYEQYF
TRBJ2-2 - - TRBV6-4 TGTGCCAGCAGCCCCAGTCCGGGCACCGGGGAGCTGTTTTTT CASSPSPGTGELFF